This record concerns one TCR beta chain sequence. What it binds is not known. Other DNA sequences within the sample encode an identical CDR3. This record belongs to a study of shared clonotypes between healthy human individuals. Study-wide findings and caveats: Clonotype sharing among donors, it was expected, would be affected by sequencing depth.

Using immunoSEQ multiplex PCR, the repertoire was profiled, and TCRdb retains in-frame clones only, with some absent. The profile shows some 2,400,000 clones, approximately 95% of them singletons. Sequencing was carried out using naive CD4+ T cells sorted from blood. Stated subset: CD45RA+ positively selected. The TCR comes from a man aged 18 to 35 in good health.

The DNA of the CDR3 is TGTGCCAGCAGCCGGGACAGGGGTACCTACGAGCAGTACTTC. As protein: CASSRDRGTYEQYF. This chain connects TRBV5-6 to TRBJ2-7; TRBD1 matches 10 bases. V was clipped by 4 bases and J by 2 bases; unmatched bases: 3. CDR1 is SGHDT, CDR2 YYEEEE, per germline. There are 14 residues in the CDR3.